This T cell receptor (beta chain) was captured in a study of T cell repertoires in cytomegalovirus infection. About the research overall: Matching HLA type, along with CMV infection, was indicated by public TCR beta signatures.

This clonotype came up a few times. Its antigen is as yet unknown. From the reads, TCRdb called clonotypes with MiXCR, one entry per CDR3 protein. The sample lists roughly 200,000 distinct CDR3 sequences, 15% to 20% occurring once. Overall study findings and caveats: CMV-specific HLA-C-restricted TCR beta clonotypes dominated the ex vivo response.

This CDR3 is 14 amino acids long. J lost 4 bases, V lost 7 bases, and 10 bases had no gene match. This sequence joins TRBV23-1 and TRBJ2-7; 7 bases fit TRBD1. TRBV23-1 is marked as an open reading frame, function uncertain. Sequenced input: CD8+ T cells from PBMCs. The receptor's source is a human donor in good health (CMV status not recorded). Some clones in this sample may be carry-over from other donors' samples. CDR3 DNA: TGCGCCAGCACTTGGGGACAGCTGCCTTACGAGCAGTACTTC. This codes for CASTWGQLPYEQYF.